This note documents a single T cell receptor beta chain sequence. As handled by the study authors: Cell counts per sample came from amplifying reference gene primers. Sequencing used immunoSEQ multiplex PCR; TCRdb keeps in-frame clones, though not all of them. D and trimming come from the DNA, and the V and J calls and clone size come from that table. The repertoire includes tens of thousands of clones, 82% of them detected once, and less than 8.5% sits in the top ten. These data originate in a study of blood T cell repertoires in COVID-19. Whole-study context: Sources were T cells, B-cell-depleted T cells, or PBMCs; the material itself was cDNA or gDNA.

Trimming took 3 bases from V and 0 from J; bases not matched to a gene: 2. CDR1 is DFQATT, CDR2 SNEGSKA, per germline (reference sequence). This CDR3 contains 15 residues. The chain has TRBV20-1 and TRBJ2-1, with 10 bases that match TRBD2. The clonotype was recovered from a human donor in a cohort sampled during active COVID-19. Specimen: peripheral blood. In DNA, the CDR3 is TGCAGTGCTAGTAGCGGGGGGCTCTCCTACAATGAGCAGTTCTTC. Its translation is CSASSGGLSYNEQFF.